This T cell receptor beta chain was identified during a study of T cells in Graves' hyperthyroidism and ophthalmopathy. Amplification targeted TCR beta CDR3 regions from RNA transcripts. A set of HTBI primers served as the primers for a first-round RT-PCR of the TCR CDR3. A single record per CDR3 protein comes from TCRdb applying MiXCR to the multiplex PCR reads. The table lists about 110,000 distinct CDR3 sequences, approximately 15% of them singletons, with 35% to 45% in the top ten. Study observations and caveats: Through a model of 13 V-J features, ophthalmopathy was separated from stable hyperthyroidism.

The table lists this clonotype with many counts. Its antigen is unidentified. The CDR3 has 15 amino acids. Germline V lookup: CDR1 MDHEN, CDR2 SYDVKM. With V trimmed by 7 bases and J by 3 bases, 10 bases remained unmatched. The sequenced sample consisted of blood. The rearrangement links TRBV28 to TRBJ1-1; 8 bases are shared with TRBD1. The receptor was isolated from a woman between 45 and 65 years old with Graves' hyperthyroidism. Here the CDR3 DNA reads TGTGCCAGCAATCCGCAGACAGGGGATGACACTGAAGCTTTCTTT. It specifies CASNPQTGDDTEAFF.